A selection of T cell receptor delta chains follows, all from one sample in a study of Vδ1+ human thymocytes. TCRdb reanalysed the multiplex PCR reads via CATT. Here the sample spans about 75,000 delta-chain clones, approximately 30% being singletons. Sequenced sample: Vdelta1+ gamma-delta thymocytes from the thymus. The receptor source for this set is a boy under two years old who had congenital heart surgery. The CDR3 runs from the conserved cysteine through the conserved F or W. The D gene is left open where the match is weak. Part of the rows lack a size; the others show once, few, many or a class for expanded clones.

d_gene	j_gene	abundance	v_gene	CDR3aa	CDR3nt
.	TRDJ1	.	TRDV1	CALGELGPPGDLYTDKLIF	TGTGCTCTTGGGGAACTAGGACCGCCTGGGGACCTCTACACCGATAAACTCATCTTT
.	TRDJ1	.	TRDV1	CALGMAPFSLAGDVGKLIF	TGTGCTCTTGGGATGGCCCCCTTTTCCTTGGCTGGGGATGTAGGAAAACTCATCTTT
.	TRDJ1	.	TRDV1	CALGEETVFAGMLYTDKLIF	TGTGCTCTTGGGGAAGAGACAGTTTTCGCCGGGATGCTGTACACCGATAAACTCATCTTT
TRDD3	TRDJ1	.	TRDV1	CALGRSLLTLLLGDTRGHTDKLIF	TGTGCTCTTGGGAGGTCCCTCCTTACCCTTTTACTGGGGGATACGCGGGGTCACACCGATAAACTCATCTTT
TRDD3	TRDJ1	.	TRDV1	CALGELGTPPWGYPEDKLIF	TGTGCTCTTGGGGAACTAGGAACCCCCCCCTGGGGATATCCCGAGGATAAACTCATCTTT
.	TRDJ1	.	TRDV2	CACHPPRSTDKLIF	TGTGCCTGCCACCCCCCCAGGTCCACCGATAAACTCATCTTT
TRDD3	TRDJ1	.	TRDV1	CALGEQAYHNVVGDTPGIKLIF	TGTGCTCTTGGGGAACAGGCCTACCACAATGTGGTGGGGGATACCCCCGGCATAAAACTCATCTTT
.	TRDJ1	few	TRDV1	CALGAPRDPSRGWVTDKLIF	TGTGCTCTTGGGGCCCCTCGGGACCCCTCTAGAGGGTGGGTGACCGATAAACTCATCTTT
.	TRDJ1	.	TRDV1	CALGELSWMGGLYTDKLIF	TGTGCTCTTGGGGAACTCTCCTGGATGGGGGGCTTGTACACCGATAAACTCATCTTT
TRDD2	TRDJ1	.	TRDV1	CALGEPAFLEPGVCDKLIF	TGTGCTCTTGGGGAACCTGCCTTCCTAGAGCCTGGGGTTTGCGATAAACTCATCTTT
TRDD3	TRDJ1	.	TRDV1	CALGELDSPTYWGIRLYTDKLIF	TGTGCTCTTGGGGAACTAGACTCCCCGACTTACTGGGGGATACGTCTGTACACCGATAAACTCATCTTT
TRDD3	TRDJ1	.	TRDV1	CALGESRTLGEADKLIF	TGTGCTCTTGGGGAATCACGTACACTGGGGGAAGCCGATAAACTCATCTTT
.	TRDJ1	.	TRDV1	CALGELIPEKQLIF	TGTGCTCTTGGGGAACTAATTCCCGAAAAGCAACTCATCTTT
.	TRDJ1	few	TRDV1	CALGELSPLGGIGGDKLIF	TGTGCTCTTGGGGAACTCTCCCCCCTCGGCGGCATCGGGGGCGATAAACTCATCTTT
TRDD3	TRDJ1	.	TRDV1	CALGEVALPMVYTGGYARDTDKLIF	TGTGCTCTTGGGGAAGTTGCACTTCCTATGGTCTATACTGGGGGATACGCGAGGGACACCGATAAACTCATCTTT
.	TRDJ1	few	TRDV1	CALGELFVRDFWSGYTDKLIF	TGTGCTCTTGGGGAACTATTTGTTAGGGATTTCTGGTCCGGTTATACCGATAAACTCATCTTT
.	TRDJ1	.	TRDV1	CALWPSLRRGTRLGYTDKLIF	TGTGCTCTATGGCCGTCCCTACGACGGGGGACCCGGTTGGGGTACACCGATAAACTCATCTTT
.	TRDJ1	.	TRDV1	CALGELPALPDVVKLIF	TGTGCTCTTGGGGAACTTCCCGCGCTCCCCGATGTAGTTAAACTCATCTTT
.	TRDJ1	.	TRDV1	CALGEGHRGAPPYWAYTDKLIF	TGTGCTCTTGGGGAAGGTCATAGGGGTGCCCCTCCGTACTGGGCGTACACCGATAAACTCATCTTT
TRDD3	TRDJ3	.	TRDV2	CACDTESVGYASWDSRQMFF	TGTGCCTGTGACACCGAGTCCGTGGGATACGCATCCTGGGACTCCCGACAGATGTTTTTC
TRDD3	TRDJ1	few	TRDV1	CALGGTRGFLRLLGDTCYTDKLIF	TGTGCTCTTGGGGGCACCCGGGGCTTCCTACGTTTACTGGGGGATACCTGCTACACCGATAAACTCATCTTT
TRDD3	TRDJ1	.	TRDV2	CACDPQNPSGGLLYTDKLIF	TGTGCCTGTGACCCCCAAAACCCCTCTGGGGGACTACTGTACACCGATAAACTCATCTTT
TRDD3	TRDJ1	few	TRDV1	CALGEGLRLTGGSWTDKLIF	TGTGCTCTTGGGGAAGGCCTTCGCCTTACTGGGGGATCTTGGACCGATAAACTCATCTTT
TRDD2	TRDJ1	.	TRDV1	CALGEPFLRRYAADKLIF	TGTGCTCTTGGGGAGCCCTTCCTAAGGCGATACGCTGCCGATAAACTCATCTTT
TRDD3	TRDJ1	.	TRDV1	CALRLKGPNMGDYTDKLIF	TGTGCTCTTCGTCTTAAAGGGCCTAATATGGGGGATTACACCGATAAACTCATCTTT
.	TRDJ1	few	TRDV1	CALGELSALRDKADKLIF	TGTGCTCTTGGGGAGTTATCGGCCTTGAGGGATAAAGCCGATAAACTCATCTTT